This T cell receptor beta chain came from a study of T cells of healthy individuals. TCRdb reprocessed the 5' RACE reads via MiXCR and lists one record per CDR3 protein. Of 90,000 to 100,000 distinct CDR3 sequences listed, 17% are singletons. The sequence came from a human donor in good health.

CDR3 region: CSAQNEKLFF. The CDR3 bases are TGCAGTGCTCAAAATGAAAAACTGTTTTTT. The rearrangement links TRBV20-1 to TRBJ1-4, with D uncertain. The CDR3 loop spans 10 amino acids. V was pared by 5 bases and J by 5 bases, with 3 bases between. Germline assignment: CDR1 DFQATT and CDR2 SNEGSKA (reference sequence).